One and the same sample provided the 32 T cell receptor beta chains below, sequenced in a study of T cell responses to AZD1222 COVID-19 vaccine. Method: immunoSEQ multiplex PCR; TCRdb's copy keeps in-frame clones and lacks some. The sample carries 150,000 to 170,000 clones, roughly nine tenths recorded once. The specimen was peripheral blood, collected on day 0 of AZD1222 vaccination. The source is an adult in good health.

The chain carries TRBV5-1 and TRBJ2-1; 9 nucleotides line up with TRBD1. There are 15 residues in the CDR3. Unmatched junction bases numbered 6, after V lost 0 bases and J lost 8 bases. Germline assignment: CDR1 SGHRS and CDR2 YFSETQ. Here the CDR3 reads CASSLVGQGTDEQFF. CDR3 sequence (DNA): TGCGCCAGCAGCTTGGTTGGACAGGGGACCGATGAGCAGTTCTTC.

The chain couples TRBV4-3 to TRBJ1-1; tentative D call: TRBD1 (5 bases). Germline values: CDR1 LGHNA, CDR2 YSLEER. V was trimmed by 1 base and J by 5 bases, leaving 14 bases between them. This CDR3 region has 15 residues. CDR3 in amino acids: CASSQAGGWSTEAFF. The CDR3, as DNA: TGCGCCAGCAGCCAAGCGGGGGGTTGGTCGACTGAAGCTTTCTTT.

This clone was observed once. This chain connects TRBV18 to TRBJ1-1; 10 bases agree with TRBD1. V dropped 6 bases and J dropped 11; count of bases not matched to a gene: 15. The germline gives CDR1 KGHSH, CDR2 LQKENI. The CDR3 loop spans 15 amino acids. The CDR3 DNA reads as TGTGCCAGCTCGCCTAGACAGGGGGCGGGTGGCGAGGCTTTCTTT. Its protein is CASSPRQGAGGEAFF.

This clone was observed a single time. This chain links TRBV19 with TRBJ2-5; D may be TRBD2 (5 bases). Germline loops: CDR1 LNHDA, CDR2 SQIVND (reference sequence). The CDR3 runs to 14 residues. V was clipped by 1 base and J by 4 bases, with 10 bases between them. CDR3 coding DNA: TGTGCCAGTAGTATAGGCCTGGCGGGAGAGACCCAGTACTTC. Protein: CASSIGLAGETQYF.

This sequence joins TRBV11-3 and TRBJ1-1; 8 bases are shared with TRBD1. The germline V gene encodes CDR1 SGHNT and CDR2 YENEEA. V shed 3 bases, J shed 11 bases, and the junction held 5 bases outside the gene matches. This CDR3 region has 12 residues. CDR3 region: CASSLGTGEAFF. Here the CDR3 DNA reads TGTGCCAGCAGCTTGGGGACAGGTGAGGCTTTCTTT.

The chain carries TRBV2 and TRBJ2-3; D possibly corresponds to TRBD1 (6 bases). Looked up from germline, CDR1 is SNHLY and CDR2 is FYNNEI. V lost 8 bases and J 7 bases, leaving 10 bases between the germline ends. The CDR3 loop spans 11 amino acids. CDR3 amino acids: CASPRGNTQYF. The CDR3 DNA is TGTGCCAGCCCGAGGGGGAATACGCAGTATTTT.

This clone was counted a single time. V gene TRBV7-2 combines with J gene TRBJ2-7, with 9 positions matching TRBD2. CDR3 length: 15 residues. V lost 0 bases and J lost 4; bases outside the gene matches: 4. Germline V gene lookup returns CDR1 SGHTA and CDR2 FQGNSA. CDR3 in DNA: TGTGCCAGCAGCTTAGCCCCGACTAGCGGATACGAGCAGTACTTC. Amino acids: CASSLAPTSGYEQYF. Full variable domain (rest looked up from reference TRBV7-2 and TRBJ2-7): GAGVSQSPSNKVTEKGKDVELRCDPISGHTALYWYRQSLGQGLEFLIYFQGNSAPDKSGLPSDRFSAERTGGSVSTLTIQRTQQEDSAVYLCASSLAPTSGYEQYFGPGTRLTVT.

In its sample, this clone was seen once. The V gene is TRBV7-9, the J gene TRBJ1-2, with D unclear. This CDR3 spans 11 amino acids. Trimming took 5 bases from V and 8 from J, leaving 9 bases between them. Germline values: CDR1 SEHNR, CDR2 FQNEAQ (reference sequence). CDR3 coding DNA: TGTGCCAGCAGCCTCTTTATAGGCTACACCTTC. Amino acid sequence: CASSLFIGYTF. Full variable domain (outside the CDR3, taken from reference TRBV7-9 and TRBJ1-2): DTGVSQNPRHKITKRGQNVTFRCDPISEHNRLYWYRQTLGQGPEFLTYFQNEAQLEKSRLLSDRFSAERPKGSFSTLEIQRTEQGDSAMYLCASSLFIGYTFGSGTRLTVV.

The CDR3 sequence is CASSLVGDYEQYF. The DNA for the CDR3 is TGCGCCAGCAGCTTGGTAGGAGACTACGAGCAGTACTTC. The chain recombines TRBV5-1 with TRBJ2-7, with unresolved D. Germline V gives CDR1 SGHRS, CDR2 YFSETQ. V was clipped by 0 bases and J by 3 bases, with 7 bases between them. The CDR3 has 13 amino acids.

J is TRBJ2-2 and V is TRBV19; D is perhaps TRBD2 (5 bases). There are 12 residues in the CDR3. V lost 9 bases to trimming and J lost 7 bases, with 12 bases between them. Per the germline V gene, CDR1 is LNHDA and CDR2 is SQIVND (reference sequence). The CDR3 reads CASRLPDGELFF. The CDR3 DNA is TGTGCCAGCCGACTACCCGACGGGGAGCTGTTTTTT.

The gene calls are TRBV19 and TRBJ1-6; D is perhaps TRBD1 (5 bases). The V end lost 5 bases, the J end lost 7 bases, and 9 bases lay between the germline ends. CDR1 and CDR2 (germline): LNHDA, SQIVND (reference sequence). The CDR3 is made up of 13 amino acids. CDR3 protein: CASSGQGNSPLHF. CDR3 nucleotide sequence: TGTGCCAGTAGTGGCCAGGGAAATTCACCCCTCCACTTT. The full variable domain, completed using reference TRBV19 and TRBJ1-6, is DGGITQSPKYLFRKEGQNVTLSCEQNLNHDAMYWYRQDPGQGLRLIYYSQIVNDFQKGDIAEGYSVSREKKESFPLTVTSAQKNPTAFYLCASSGQGNSPLHFGNGTRLTVT.

The chain combines TRBV29-1 with TRBJ2-3; a possible D gene is TRBD1 (6 bases). Trimming stripped 7 bases from V and 2 bases from J, with 16 bases between. In germline, CDR1 is SQVTM, CDR2 ANQGSEA. The CDR3 totals 14 residues. CDR3 amino acids: CSADVGASTDTQYF. The CDR3 region has the DNA TGCAGCGCTGACGTGGGGGCCTCCACAGATACGCAGTATTTT.

The genes are TRBV24-1 and TRBJ2-3; D gene unclear. This CDR3 has 10 amino acids. CDR1 and CDR2 (germline): KGHDR, SFDVKD. This CDR3 reads CGGTGDTQYF. The CDR3 DNA is TGTGGCGGCACTGGAGATACGCAGTATTTT.

This clone was observed a single time. The chain couples TRBV29-1 to TRBJ2-6; no definite D call. The CDR3 extends over 14 amino acids. Germline CDR1 and CDR2: SQVTM and ANQGSEA. V was shortened by 6 bases and J by 0 bases, with 9 bases between the two germline ends. The CDR3 bases are TGCAGCGTGCTCATAAGCTCTGGGGCCAACGTCCTGACTTTC. It codes for CSVLISSGANVLTF.

The chain uses TRBV28 and TRBJ1-1; D call uncertain. Trimming left V 5 bases short and J 0 bases short, with 7 bases between. The length of the CDR3 is 13 residues. Germline values: CDR1 MDHEN, CDR2 SYDVKM. This CDR3 reads CASSRQVNTEAFF. CDR3 DNA sequence: TGTGCCAGCAGTCGACAAGTGAACACTGAAGCTTTCTTT.

The chain carries TRBV18 and TRBJ2-1, with TRBD2 as a possible D gene (6 bases). Germline-derived CDR1 and CDR2 are KGHSH and LQKENI. V lost 3 bases and J 5 bases, leaving 8 bases between the germline ends. This CDR3 is built from 13 residues. The DNA for the CDR3 is TGTGCCAGCTCACCGGGGGGAAACAATGAGCAGTTCTTC. Residues: CASSPGGNNEQFF.

V and J are TRBV28 and TRBJ2-7, with D perhaps given as TRBD1 or TRBD2 (5 bases each). In germline, CDR1 is MDHEN, CDR2 SYDVKM. V was clipped by 5 bases and J by 0 bases, with 20 bases between them. This CDR3 spans 17 amino acids. CDR3 protein: CASSVDLRGISSYEQYF. DNA for the CDR3: TGTGCCAGCAGTGTCGATCTTCGGGGCATAAGCTCCTACGAGCAGTACTTC. Supplemented by reference TRBV28 and TRBJ2-7, the full variable domain reads DVKVTQSSRYLVKRTGEKVFLECVQDMDHENMFWYRQDPGLGLRLIYFSYDVKMKEKGDIPEGYSVSREKKERFSLILESASTNQTSMYLCASSVDLRGISSYEQYFGPGTRLTVT.

Here the CDR3 reads CASSQGVRTEAFF. The CDR3 DNA reads as TGCGCCAGCAGCCAGGGAGTACGCACTGAAGCTTTCTTT. The chain recombines TRBV4-1 with TRBJ1-1; no definite D call. The length of the CDR3 is 13 residues. The germline gives CDR1 MGHRA, CDR2 YSYEKL. The ends were cut back, 3 bases at V and 4 bases at J, with 9 bases in the middle.

The chain links TRBV29-1 to TRBJ2-3; D not resolved. The CDR3 length is 13 residues. Between the trimmed V and J ends, which lost 4 bases and 4 bases, there was a span of 12 bases. The germline V gene encodes CDR1 SQVTM and CDR2 ANQGSEA. CDR3 in amino acids: CSVGAYGSDTQYF. CDR3 DNA sequence: TGCAGCGTTGGGGCCTACGGCTCAGATACGCAGTATTTT.

This chain connects TRBV9 to TRBJ2-4; D uncertain. Trimming removed 4 bases from V and 8 bases from J, with 16 bases in between. The germline V gene has CDR1 SGDLS and CDR2 YYNGEE. The CDR3 has 14 residues. This CDR3 reads CASSIRPGGDIQYF. CDR3 DNA: TGTGCCAGCAGCATCCGACCTGGTGGGGACATTCAGTACTTC.

The genes are TRBV6-2 or TRBV6-3 and TRBJ1-1; D remains unclear. CDR3 length: 14 amino acids. V lost 2 bases to trimming and J lost 3 bases, with 10 bases between them. Germline lookup yields CDR1 MNHEY and CDR2 SVGEGT. CDR3 amino acids: CASSYERGYTEAFF. The CDR3, as DNA: TGTGCCAGCAGTTACGAGCGGGGTTACACTGAAGCTTTCTTT.

This clone was recorded only once. The rearrangement joins TRBV7-2 to TRBJ1-1, with TRBD1 matching over 10 bases. The germline CDR1 and CDR2 sequences are SGHTA and FQGNSA. The length of the CDR3 is 15 residues. V gave up 5 bases and J gave up 5 bases; unmatched junction bases: 8. The CDR3 DNA follows: TGTGCCAGCAGCAAAGGAGACAGGGGGCATACTGAAGCTTTCTTT. It is translated as CASSKGDRGHTEAFF.

The genes are TRBV5-1 and TRBJ1-2, with TRBD1 identical over 11 bases. V lost 3 bases, J lost 7 bases, and 5 bases stayed unmatched. The CDR3 loop spans 14 amino acids. CDR1 and CDR2 (germline): SGHRS, YFSETQ. The CDR3 here is CASSSGQGVSGYTF. The CDR3 DNA follows: TGCGCCAGCAGCTCGGGACAGGGGGTGTCTGGCTACACCTTC. The full variable domain, its missing parts supplied by reference TRBV5-1 and TRBJ1-2, is KAGVTQTPRYLIKTRGQQVTLSCSPISGHRSVSWYQQTPGQGLQFLFEYFSETQRNKGNFPGRFSGRQFSNSRSEMNVSTLELGDSALYLCASSSGQGVSGYTFGSGTRLTVV.

The chain has TRBV4-1 and TRBJ1-1; 8 bases are a match to TRBD1. V lost 1 base, J lost 4 bases, and 11 bases stayed unmatched. CDR3 size: 17 residues. Germline V gene lookup returns CDR1 MGHRA and CDR2 YSYEKL. DNA for the CDR3: TGCGCCAGCAGCCAAGGGGACAGGTTCCTGGGGAGCACTGAAGCTTTCTTT. As protein: CASSQGDRFLGSTEAFF.

J is TRBJ1-5 and V is TRBV9; D might be TRBD1 (6 bases). The length of the CDR3 is 16 residues. Trimming pared 2 bases from V and 5 bases from J, leaving 17 bases between. Germline loops: CDR1 SGDLS, CDR2 YYNGEE. The CDR3 sequence is CASSVKLTGSDQPQHF. The CDR3 DNA reads as TGTGCCAGCAGCGTCAAACTAACAGGGAGCGATCAGCCCCAGCATTTT.

The V call is TRBV3-1 (or the pseudogene TRBV3-2), the J call TRBJ1-1; the D gene is possibly TRBD1 (5 bases). Trimming shortened V by 4 bases and J by 5 bases, and 17 bases separated the two germline ends. Per germline, CDR1 LGHDT and CDR2 YNNKEL (reference sequence). This CDR3 is 15 amino acids long. The CDR3: CASSPPSTARTEAFF. In DNA form, the CDR3 reads TGTGCCAGCAGCCCCCCCTCGACAGCCCGGACTGAAGCTTTCTTT.

The rearrangement links TRBV7-6 to TRBJ2-7; D not certain. This CDR3 comprises 14 residues. Trimming took 5 bases from V and 6 from J, leaving 17 bases between them. Germline CDR1 and CDR2: SGHVS and FNYEAQ. The CDR3 bases are TGTGCCAGCAGCCCCCAATTTGTCGGGTCCGAGCAGTACTTC. Translating gives CASSPQFVGSEQYF.

The gene calls are TRBV10-3 and TRBJ2-2; D is tentatively TRBD1 or TRBD2 (5 bases each). CDR3 length equals 16 residues. Germline V gene data show CDR1 as ENHRY and CDR2 as SYGVKD. Trimming took 5 bases from V and 6 from J, leaving 19 bases between them. The CDR3 bases are TGTGCCATCAGTTACCGGGACGCGGCCACCGCCGGGGAGCTGTTTTTT. As protein: CAISYRDAATAGELFF.

This chain joins TRBV3-1 (or the pseudogene TRBV3-2) and TRBJ2-6; the D gene is possibly TRBD1 (5 bases). Trimming removed 3 bases at V and 3 bases at J, with 12 bases between. Germline lookup yields CDR1 LGHDT and CDR2 YNNKEL (reference sequence). The CDR3 consists of 16 residues. The CDR3 nucleotides are TGTGCCAGCAGCCACCAGGTTAGGGGTGGGGCCAACGTCCTGACTTTC. It codes for CASSHQVRGGANVLTF.

This rearrangement joins TRBV6-1 to TRBJ2-7; D remains ambiguous. The CDR3 is 14 residues long. V lost 3 bases, J lost 0 bases, and 9 bases lay in between. Germline lookup yields CDR1 MNHNS and CDR2 SASEGT. In nucleotides, the CDR3 is TGTGCCAGCAGTGAGCACGGAAGCTCCTACGAGCAGTACTTC. Translating it yields CASSEHGSSYEQYF.

The gene calls are TRBV5-4 and TRBJ1-6; D possibly corresponds to TRBD1 (6 bases). V was trimmed by 3 bases and J by 8 bases, leaving 15 bases between them. Germline V gives CDR1 SGHNT, CDR2 YYREEE (reference sequence). The CDR3 is 15 amino acids. The CDR3, as DNA: TGTGCCAGCAGCTCCCATCAGGGGAGGGATTCACCCCTCCACTTT. It encodes CASSSHQGRDSPLHF.

The chain joins TRBV12-3 or TRBV12-4 to TRBJ1-1; weak D call: TRBD1 (6 bases). CDR3 length: 12 residues. V was clipped by 10 bases and J by 11 bases, with 20 bases between them. CDR3 residues: CATEFRGGRAFF. The CDR3 coding sequence is TGTGCCACCGAGTTTCGGGGGGGCAGGGCTTTCTTT.